Listed below are T cell receptor beta chains from one sample, sequenced in a study of T cells in Graves' hyperthyroidism and ophthalmopathy. One entry per CDR3 protein, called by TCRdb with MiXCR from the multiplex PCR reads. Among about 500,000 distinct CDR3 sequences, about 15% were seen once, and the ten largest hold roughly 15%. Sequences were obtained from blood. All receptors come from a woman younger than 35 with Graves' ophthalmopathy. The CDR3 runs from the conserved cysteine through the conserved F or W. A D gene is named only where the DNA matches it firmly.

j_call v_call d_call cdr3_aa
TRBJ1-4 TRBV28 TRBD1 CASSRQGHEKLFF
TRBJ1-2 TRBV5-1 NA CASSLDVLGEGYTF
TRBJ2-7 TRBV7-2 TRBD2 CASSLVLAGNYEQYF
TRBJ1-3 TRBV30 NA CAWGQRGNTIYF
TRBJ1-1 TRBV10-3 TRBD1 CAISLDRGWTEAFF
TRBJ1-5 TRBV4-1 NA CASSQDHTQPQHF
TRBJ2-1 TRBV14 NA CASSQLSSYNEQFF
TRBJ2-2 TRBV7-8 TRBD2 CASSLNAGGTGELFF
TRBJ1-3 TRBV28 NA CASSPQEPGNTIYF
TRBJ1-4 TRBV4-1 NA CASRGGPKKNLGLPEKLFF
TRBJ2-3 TRBV30 NA CAWESSTDTQYF
TRBJ1-2 TRBV6-1 TRBD1 CASSERDRGYGYTF
TRBJ2-1 TRBV6-2/TRBV6-3 TRBD2 CASMRTSRGYNEQFF
TRBJ1-2 TRBV20-1 NA CSARDSFPDGYTF
TRBJ2-2 TRBV20-1 NA CSARVPATNTGELFF
TRBJ2-5 TRBV15 TRBD2 CATSRETGLIAETQYF
TRBJ2-1 TRBV14 NA CASSLIQFYEQFF
TRBJ1-2 TRBV7-2 NA CASSLASGQNYGYTF
TRBJ1-5 TRBV6-1 TRBD1 CASSVTGTGNQPQHF
TRBJ2-7 TRBV20-1 TRBD2 CSAHSVTSGSHYEQYF
TRBJ2-2 TRBV5-6 TRBD1 CASSYLGTANTGELFF
TRBJ1-1 TRBV28 NA CASSRTVRGNTEAFF
TRBJ1-4 TRBV30 TRBD1 CAWSAGQGLNEKLFF
TRBJ1-2 TRBV6-5 TRBD1 CASSSIPGQGAEGYTF
TRBJ1-4 TRBV5-1 NA CASSGTGFEDEKLFF
TRBJ1-5 TRBV30 TRBD1 CAWSVRTGGDQPQHF
TRBJ2-7 TRBV7-8 NA CASSSPQGRFSYEQYF
TRBJ2-6 TRBV13 NA CASSNYRVSGANVLTF
TRBJ2-1 TRBV20-1 TRBD2 CSARVDSAGGHSYNEQFF
TRBJ2-2 TRBV5-1 NA CASSLERVNTGELFF
TRBJ2-7 TRBV28 TRBD1 CASSGSGQGADGTYEQYF
TRBJ2-5 TRBV2 TRBD2 CASRPESGVGETQYF
TRBJ2-1 TRBV7-2 TRBD2 CASSLEYGGEFF
TRBJ2-5 TRBV7-9 TRBD1 CASSNRQGVKETQYF
TRBJ1-2 TRBV4-1 NA CASSQREQPNYGYTF
TRBJ2-3 TRBV20-1 NA CSHNPGRISTQYF
TRBJ2-3 TRBV6-1 NA CASIGPSTDTQYF
TRBJ1-1 TRBV28 NA CATSVVGRAEAFF
TRBJ1-5 TRBV27 NA CASSPTDRLNQPQHF
TRBJ2-7 TRBV11-1 NA CASSSLAYEQYF
TRBJ2-2 TRBV28 TRBD2 CASSPPLGGARTGELFF
TRBJ1-2 TRBV4-3 NA CASSTPSGWGYTF
TRBJ1-1 TRBV3-1 NA CASSQGRQPNTEAFF
TRBJ2-1 TRBV4-2 TRBD1 CASSPLGTGDNEQFF
TRBJ2-7 TRBV18 TRBD1 CASSPRQGNSYEQYF
TRBJ2-1 TRBV11-2 TRBD2 CASSSRRLAGAADEQFF
TRBJ2-5 TRBV25-1 NA CASSEIGGVSGGAETQYF
TRBJ2-7 TRBV30 TRBD2 CAWSRLAGGTRYEQYF
TRBJ1-3 TRBV3-1 NA CASSRLDSGNTIYF
TRBJ1-3 TRBV28 NA CASSWAERNTIYF
TRBJ1-5 TRBV19 NA CASSRGTDLSQPQHF
TRBJ1-1 TRBV6-2/TRBV6-3 NA CASSWGGNAEAFF
TRBJ1-5 TRBV9 NA CASSVDGTGNQPQHF